This TCR beta chain appears in the sequencing data of a study of Graves' ophthalmopathy and Graves' hyperthyroidism. On the study more broadly: Peripheral blood collection took place at initial diagnosis, before any treatment.

This clonotype came up many times. What it recognizes is unknown. Amplification targeted the TCR beta CDR3 regions, with RNA transcripts as the source material. Scientists carried out first-round RT-PCR using HTBI primers and then a second-round multiplex PCR. From the multiplex PCR reads, TCRdb called clonotypes with MiXCR, one entry per CDR3 protein. The data show approximately 380,000 distinct CDR3 sequences, around 21% seen once. Study outcomes and limitations: From stable hyperthyroidism, ophthalmopathy was separated by a 13-signature model with 85% to 90% sensitivity and less than 83% specificity.

This CDR3 contains 16 residues. Germline values: CDR1 MNHNS, CDR2 SASEGT. The V end was cut by 0 bases, the J end by 0 bases, with 9 bases between. The material sequenced was peripheral blood. The clonotype comes from a woman aged 18-29 years with stable Graves' hyperthyroidism. V gene TRBV6-1 combines with J gene TRBJ1-3; weak D call: TRBD1 (6 bases). The chain's CDR3 is CASSEAPGVSGNTIYF. The CDR3 nucleotides read TGTGCCAGCAGTGAAGCGCCAGGGGTCTCTGGAAACACCATATATTTT.